This TCR beta chain was retrieved from a study of radiation and T cells in renal cell carcinoma. The repertoire was sequenced with immunoSEQ multiplex PCR; TCRdb's copy has only in-frame clones and lacks some. The table shows 130,000 to 150,000 clones, with over 75% occurring only once. Germline V lookup: CDR1 KGHSH, CDR2 LQKENI. CDR3 length equals 16 residues. V trimming: 1 base; J trimming: 5 bases; junction bases outside the gene matches: 10. Overall study results and limits: From baseline, blood top tumor clonotypes peaked at 2 weeks post-radiation. Pretreatment tumor biopsies were lacking, so baseline clonotypes are unknown.

The time point is: baseline pretreatment blood. Treatment: 15 Gy SBRT to primary tumor, nephrectomy 4 weeks later. Radiation-treated patients gave blood at baseline, week 2 and week 4. This renal cell carcinoma was of the clear cell type. Remarks on this clone: Its antigen is not known.

This clonotype originated in a woman aged 45-65 years with renal cell carcinoma. The sample was blood, taken from a patient whose treatment included radiotherapy and nephrectomy. This chain links TRBV18 with TRBJ2-7; 8 bases align to TRBD1. The CDR3 sequence is CASSPLFRQGADEQYF. CDR3 nucleotides: TGTGCCAGCTCACCACTCTTTCGCCAGGGGGCCGACGAGCAGTACTTC.